This TCR beta chain was documented in a study of shared clonotypes between healthy human individuals. Naive CD8 cells lacked CD45RO, underwent positive selection for CCR7 and left out terminally differentiated effector memory CD45RA+ cells. Generated by immunoSEQ multiplex PCR, the TCRdb table keeps only in-frame clones and is missing some. The sample contains around 2.1 million clones, about 93% of which appear only once. The clonotype comes from a man aged 18 to 29 in good health. Some clones in this sample may be carry-over from other donors' samples. Sequencing input: naive CD8+ T cells from PBMCs.

CDR3 nucleotide sequence: TGTGCCAGCAGCTTCCTACAGGGGAGGAAGACCCAGTACTTC. Protein: CASSFLQGRKTQYF. The gene calls are TRBV5-6 and TRBJ2-5, with D possibly matching TRBD1 (7 bases). The germline V gene encodes CDR1 SGHDT and CDR2 YYEEEE. The CDR3 loop spans 14 amino acids. Deletions cut 2 bases from V and 6 bases from J, with 14 bases between.